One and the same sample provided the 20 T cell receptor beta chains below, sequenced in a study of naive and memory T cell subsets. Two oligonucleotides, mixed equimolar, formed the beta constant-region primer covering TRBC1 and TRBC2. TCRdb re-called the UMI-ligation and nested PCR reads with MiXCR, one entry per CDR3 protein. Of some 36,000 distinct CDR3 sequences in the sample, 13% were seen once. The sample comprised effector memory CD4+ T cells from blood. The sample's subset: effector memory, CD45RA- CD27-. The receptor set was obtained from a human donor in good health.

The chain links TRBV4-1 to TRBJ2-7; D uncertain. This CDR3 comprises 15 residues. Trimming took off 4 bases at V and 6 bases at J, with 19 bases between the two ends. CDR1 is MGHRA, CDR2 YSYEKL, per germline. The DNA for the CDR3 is TGCGCCAGCAGCCCAACGCCGGCCGTCCTGAGCGAGCAGTACTTC. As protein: CASSPTPAVLSEQYF.

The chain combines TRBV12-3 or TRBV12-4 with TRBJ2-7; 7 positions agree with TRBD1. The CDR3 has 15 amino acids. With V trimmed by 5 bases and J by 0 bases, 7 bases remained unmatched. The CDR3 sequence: CASSRMGQNSYEQYF. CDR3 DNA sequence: TGTGCCAGCAGTCGAATGGGACAGAACTCCTACGAGCAGTACTTC.

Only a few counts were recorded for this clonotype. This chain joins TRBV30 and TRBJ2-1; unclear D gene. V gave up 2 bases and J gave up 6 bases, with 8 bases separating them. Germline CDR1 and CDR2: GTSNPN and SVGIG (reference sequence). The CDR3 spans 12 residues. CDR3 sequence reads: CAWSPQSNEQFF. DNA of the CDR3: TGTGCCTGGAGTCCCCAAAGCAATGAGCAGTTCTTC.

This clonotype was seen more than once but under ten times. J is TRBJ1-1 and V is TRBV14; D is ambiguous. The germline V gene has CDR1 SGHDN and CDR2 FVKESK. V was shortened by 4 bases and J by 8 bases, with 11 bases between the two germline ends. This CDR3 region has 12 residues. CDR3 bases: TGTGCCAGCAGCCCAAGTCAAGCGGAAGCTTTCTTT. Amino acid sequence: CASSPSQAEAFF.

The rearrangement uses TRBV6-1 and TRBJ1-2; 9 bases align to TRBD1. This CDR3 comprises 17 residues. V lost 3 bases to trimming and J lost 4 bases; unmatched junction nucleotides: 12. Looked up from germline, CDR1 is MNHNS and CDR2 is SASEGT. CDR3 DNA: TGTGCCAGCAGTGACCTATCGGGACAGGGTAGTTTCTATGGCTACACCTTC. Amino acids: CASSDLSGQGSFYGYTF.

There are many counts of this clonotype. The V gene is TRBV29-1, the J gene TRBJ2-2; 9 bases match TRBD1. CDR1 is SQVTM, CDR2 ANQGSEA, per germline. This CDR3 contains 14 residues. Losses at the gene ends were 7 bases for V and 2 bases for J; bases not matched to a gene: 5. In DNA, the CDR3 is TGCAGCGCCCGACAGGGGGTCAACACCGGGGAGCTGTTTTTT. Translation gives CSARQGVNTGELFF.

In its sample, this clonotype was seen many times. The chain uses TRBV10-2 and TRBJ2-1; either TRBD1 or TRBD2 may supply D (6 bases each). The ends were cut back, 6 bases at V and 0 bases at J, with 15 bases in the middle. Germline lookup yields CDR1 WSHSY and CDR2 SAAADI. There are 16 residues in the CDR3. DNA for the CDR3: TGCGCCAGCAGGGTTCTCGGGGGCGGCTCCTACAATGAGCAGTTCTTC. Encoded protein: CASRVLGGGSYNEQFF.

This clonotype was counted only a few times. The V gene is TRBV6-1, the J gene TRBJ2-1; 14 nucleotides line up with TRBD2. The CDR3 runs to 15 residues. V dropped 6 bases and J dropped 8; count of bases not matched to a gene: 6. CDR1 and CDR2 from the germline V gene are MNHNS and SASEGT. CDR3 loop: CASSLGTSGSDEQFF. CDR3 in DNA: TGTGCCAGCAGCCTTGGGACTAGCGGGAGCGATGAGCAGTTCTTC.

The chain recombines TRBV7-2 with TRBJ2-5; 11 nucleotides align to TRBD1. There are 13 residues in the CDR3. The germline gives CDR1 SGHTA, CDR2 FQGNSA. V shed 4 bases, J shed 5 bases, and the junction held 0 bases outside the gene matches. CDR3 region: CASSWDRGETQYF. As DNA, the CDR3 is TGTGCCAGCAGCTGGGACAGGGGGGAGACCCAGTACTTC. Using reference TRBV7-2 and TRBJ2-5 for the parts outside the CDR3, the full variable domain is GAGVSQSPSNKVTEKGKDVELRCDPISGHTALYWYRQSLGQGLEFLIYFQGNSAPDKSGLPSDRFSAERTGGSVSTLTIQRTQQEDSAVYLCASSWDRGETQYFGPGTRLLVL.

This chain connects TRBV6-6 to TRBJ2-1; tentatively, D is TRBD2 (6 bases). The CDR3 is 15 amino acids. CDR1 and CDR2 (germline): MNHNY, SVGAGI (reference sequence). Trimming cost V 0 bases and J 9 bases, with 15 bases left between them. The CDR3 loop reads CASSYSGASVGEQFF. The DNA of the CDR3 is TGTGCCAGCAGTTACTCAGGGGCTAGCGTCGGTGAGCAGTTCTTC.

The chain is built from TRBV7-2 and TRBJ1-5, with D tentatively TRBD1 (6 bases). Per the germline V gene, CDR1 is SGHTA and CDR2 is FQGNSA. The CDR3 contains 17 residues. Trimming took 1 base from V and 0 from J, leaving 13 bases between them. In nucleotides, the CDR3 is TGTGCCAGCAGCTTAGGGTTTGGAGGGGGTAGCAATCAGCCCCAGCATTTT. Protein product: CASSLGFGGGSNQPQHF. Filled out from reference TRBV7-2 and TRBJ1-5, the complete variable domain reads GAGVSQSPSNKVTEKGKDVELRCDPISGHTALYWYRQSLGQGLEFLIYFQGNSAPDKSGLPSDRFSAERTGGSVSTLTIQRTQQEDSAVYLCASSLGFGGGSNQPQHFGDGTRLSIL.

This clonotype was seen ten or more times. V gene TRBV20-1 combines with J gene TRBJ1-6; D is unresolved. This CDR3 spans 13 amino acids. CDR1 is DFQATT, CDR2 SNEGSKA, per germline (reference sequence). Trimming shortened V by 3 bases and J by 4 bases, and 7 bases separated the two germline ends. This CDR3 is CSARDPYNSPLHF. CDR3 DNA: TGCAGTGCTAGGGACCCTTATAATTCACCCCTCCACTTT.

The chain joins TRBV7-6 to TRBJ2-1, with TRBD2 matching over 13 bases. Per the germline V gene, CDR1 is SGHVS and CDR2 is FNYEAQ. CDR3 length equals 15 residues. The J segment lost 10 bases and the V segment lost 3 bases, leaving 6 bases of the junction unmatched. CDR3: CASSLGTSGKEEQFF. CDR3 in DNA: TGTGCCAGCAGCTTGGGGACTAGCGGGAAGGAGGAGCAGTTCTTC.

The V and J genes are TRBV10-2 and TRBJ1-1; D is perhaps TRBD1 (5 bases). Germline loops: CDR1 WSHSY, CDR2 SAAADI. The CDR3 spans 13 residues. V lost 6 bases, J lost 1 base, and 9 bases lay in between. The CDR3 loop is CASSIDRNTEAFF. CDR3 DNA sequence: TGCGCCAGCAGCATCGACAGGAACACTGAAGCTTTCTTT.

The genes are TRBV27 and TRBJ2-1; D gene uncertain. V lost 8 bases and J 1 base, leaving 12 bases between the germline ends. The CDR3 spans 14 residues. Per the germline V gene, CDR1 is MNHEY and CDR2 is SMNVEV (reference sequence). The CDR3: CASLDLRSYNEQFF. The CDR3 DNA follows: TGTGCCAGCCTGGACCTCCGGTCCTACAATGAGCAGTTCTTC.

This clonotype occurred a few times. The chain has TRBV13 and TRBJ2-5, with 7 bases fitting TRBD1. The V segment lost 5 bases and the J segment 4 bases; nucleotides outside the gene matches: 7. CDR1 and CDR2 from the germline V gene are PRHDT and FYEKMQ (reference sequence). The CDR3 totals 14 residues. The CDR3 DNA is TGTGCCAGCAGCATACGACAGGGCGGAGAGACCCAGTACTTC. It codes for CASSIRQGGETQYF.

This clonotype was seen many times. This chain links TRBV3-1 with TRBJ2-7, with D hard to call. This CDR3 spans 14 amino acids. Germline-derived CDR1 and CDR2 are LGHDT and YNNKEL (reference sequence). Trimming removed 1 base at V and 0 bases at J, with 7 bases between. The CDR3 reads CASSQAAHSYEQYF. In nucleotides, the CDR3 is TGTGCCAGCAGCCAAGCGGCGCACTCCTACGAGCAGTACTTC.

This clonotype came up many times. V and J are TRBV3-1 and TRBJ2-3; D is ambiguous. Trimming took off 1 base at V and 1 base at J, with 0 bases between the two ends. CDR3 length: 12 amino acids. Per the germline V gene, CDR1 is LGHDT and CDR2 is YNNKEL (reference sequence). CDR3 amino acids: CASSQGTDTQYF. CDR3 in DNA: TGTGCCAGCAGCCAAGGCACAGATACGCAGTATTTT.

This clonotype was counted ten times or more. DNA of the CDR3: TGTGCCTGGAGCCCCCAAGGAACTGAAGCTTTCTTT. Translated: CAWSPQGTEAFF. The chain recombines TRBV30 with TRBJ1-1, with D hard to call. CDR3 length: 12 residues. Germline V lookup: CDR1 GTSNPN, CDR2 SVGIG (reference sequence). With 3 bases removed from V and 5 bases from J, the gap between germline ends came to 10 bases.

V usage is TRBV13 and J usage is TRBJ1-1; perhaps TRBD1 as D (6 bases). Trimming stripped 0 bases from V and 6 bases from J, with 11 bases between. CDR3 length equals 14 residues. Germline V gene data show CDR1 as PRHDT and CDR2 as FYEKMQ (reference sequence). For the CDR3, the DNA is TGTGCCAGCAGCTTAGGGCAGGGGACCCCTGAAGCTTTCTTT. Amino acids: CASSLGQGTPEAFF.